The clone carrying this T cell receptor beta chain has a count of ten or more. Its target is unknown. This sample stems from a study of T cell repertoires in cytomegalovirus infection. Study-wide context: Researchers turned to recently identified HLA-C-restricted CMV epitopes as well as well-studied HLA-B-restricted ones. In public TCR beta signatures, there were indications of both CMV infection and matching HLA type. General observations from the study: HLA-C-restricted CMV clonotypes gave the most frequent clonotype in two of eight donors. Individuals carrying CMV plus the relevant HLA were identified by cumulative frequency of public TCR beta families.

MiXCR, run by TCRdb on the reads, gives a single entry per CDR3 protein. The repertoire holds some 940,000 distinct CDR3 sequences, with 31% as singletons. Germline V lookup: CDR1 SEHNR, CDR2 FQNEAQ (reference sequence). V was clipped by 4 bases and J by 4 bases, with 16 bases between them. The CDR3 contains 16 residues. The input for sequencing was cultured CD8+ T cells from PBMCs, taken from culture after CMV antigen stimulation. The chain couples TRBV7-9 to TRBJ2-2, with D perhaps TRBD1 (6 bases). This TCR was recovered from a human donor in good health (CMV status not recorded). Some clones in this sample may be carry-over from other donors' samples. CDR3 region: CASSSFQGHRTGELFF. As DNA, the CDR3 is TGTGCCAGCAGCTCATTTCAGGGACATCGCACCGGGGAGCTGTTTTTT. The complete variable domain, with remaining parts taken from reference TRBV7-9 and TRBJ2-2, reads DTGVSQNPRHKITKRGQNVTFRCDPISEHNRLYWYRQTLGQGPEFLTYFQNEAQLEKSRLLSDRFSAERPKGSFSTLEIQRTEQGDSAMYLCASSSFQGHRTGELFFGEGSRLTVL.